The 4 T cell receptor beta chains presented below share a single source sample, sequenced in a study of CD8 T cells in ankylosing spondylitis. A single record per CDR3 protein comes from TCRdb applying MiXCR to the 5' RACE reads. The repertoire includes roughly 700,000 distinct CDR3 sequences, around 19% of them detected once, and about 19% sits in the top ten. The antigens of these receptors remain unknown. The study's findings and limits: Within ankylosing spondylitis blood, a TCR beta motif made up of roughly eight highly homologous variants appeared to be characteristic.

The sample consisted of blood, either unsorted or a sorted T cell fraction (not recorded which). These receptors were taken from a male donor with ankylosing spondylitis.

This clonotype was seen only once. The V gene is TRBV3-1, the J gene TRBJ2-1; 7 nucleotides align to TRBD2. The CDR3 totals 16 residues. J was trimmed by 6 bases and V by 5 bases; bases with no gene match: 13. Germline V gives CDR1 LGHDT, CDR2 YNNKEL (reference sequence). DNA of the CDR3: TGTGCCAGCAGCAAAAGGGTCCGGGGGGAGGGCAATGAGCAGTTCTTC. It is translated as CASSKRVRGEGNEQFF.

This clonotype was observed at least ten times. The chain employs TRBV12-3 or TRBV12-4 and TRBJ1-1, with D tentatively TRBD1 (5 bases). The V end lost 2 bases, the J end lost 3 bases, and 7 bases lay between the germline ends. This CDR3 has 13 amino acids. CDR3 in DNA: TGTGCCAGCAGTTTATCCAGGGACACTGAAGCTTTCTTT. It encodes CASSLSRDTEAFF.

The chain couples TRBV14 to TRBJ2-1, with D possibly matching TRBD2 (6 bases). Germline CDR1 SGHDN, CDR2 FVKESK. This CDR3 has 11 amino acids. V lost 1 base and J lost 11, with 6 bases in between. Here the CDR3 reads CASSQGTKQFF. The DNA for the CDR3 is TGTGCCAGCAGCCAAGGGACTAAGCAGTTCTTC.

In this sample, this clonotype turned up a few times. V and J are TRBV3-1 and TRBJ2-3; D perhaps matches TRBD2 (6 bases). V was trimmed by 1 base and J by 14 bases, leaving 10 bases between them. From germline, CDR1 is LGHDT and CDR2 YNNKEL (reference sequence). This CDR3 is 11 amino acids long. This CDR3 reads CASSQGTKWYF. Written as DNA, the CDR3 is TGTGCCAGCAGCCAAGGGACTAAATGGTATTTT.